The next 30 T cell receptor beta chains were all read from a single sample in a study of cytomegalovirus exposure and HLA in healthy donors. Primers: 60 Vbeta forward and 13 Jbeta reverse. Sequenced by immunoSEQ multiplex PCR; TCRdb stores in-frame clones only, minus some. This sample yields about 190,000 clones, of which 70% to 75% are seen a single time; approximately 5% belongs to the top ten. Sequencing input: PBMCs. The receptors here all came from a man in his thirties or forties in good health and CMV-seropositive.

This clone was seen only a few times. The chain couples TRBV30 to TRBJ2-7; tentative D call: TRBD1 (6 bases). V gave up 5 bases and J gave up 12 bases, with 17 bases separating them. CDR1 is GTSNPN, CDR2 SVGIG, per germline (reference sequence). This CDR3 is 11 amino acids long. CDR3 DNA: TGTGCCTGGGGACAGCTGGAAAGGCCGTACTTC. Translated, it gives CAWGQLERPYF.

The chain uses TRBV7-9 and TRBJ1-1; D is perhaps TRBD1 (5 bases). The CDR3 spans 13 residues. Between the trimmed V and J ends, which lost 5 bases and 5 bases, there was a span of 12 bases. Germline CDR1 and CDR2: SEHNR and FQNEAQ (reference sequence). CDR3 amino acids: CASSPMGGTEAFF. Here the CDR3 DNA reads TGTGCCAGCAGCCCGATGGGGGGAACTGAAGCTTTCTTT.

V and J are TRBV6-5 and TRBJ1-3; TRBD1 might be the D (5 bases). The ends were cut back, 8 bases at V and 1 base at J, with 15 bases in the middle. The CDR3 consists of 15 residues. The V gene's germline CDR1 is MNHEY and CDR2 SVGAGI. CDR3 DNA: TGTGCCAGCCGCCAGGACACCTATTCTGGAAACACCATATATTTT. This encodes CASRQDTYSGNTIYF.

V usage is TRBV18 and J usage is TRBJ2-7, with TRBD2 identical over 13 bases. This CDR3 region has 17 residues. J was trimmed by 2 bases and V by 8 bases; bases with no gene match: 12. The germline gives CDR1 KGHSH, CDR2 LQKENI. CDR3 coding DNA: TGTGCCAGCCCGCTCATGGGACTAGCGGGGAGTCCCTACGAGCAGTACTTC. Protein sequence: CASPLMGLAGSPYEQYF.

V and J are TRBV7-3 and TRBJ2-2; D perhaps matches TRBD1 (6 bases). There are 13 residues in the CDR3. CDR1 SGHTA and CDR2 FQGTGA come from the germline V gene. The V end was cut by 5 bases, the J end by 8 bases, with 12 bases between. The CDR3 here is CASSPIQGGELFF. The CDR3 DNA is TGTGCCAGCAGCCCGATACAGGGAGGGGAGCTGTTTTTT.

This clone was found a few times. The germline gene is not matched at one end of the junction; a read error may be the cause. The chain recombines TRBV5-4 with TRBJ2-3, with TRBD2 as a possible D gene (5 bases). Germline CDR1 reads SGHNT; CDR2 reads YYREEE (reference sequence). The CDR3 is made up of 13 amino acids. The CDR3 DNA follows: TGTGCCAGCAGTAGGGCGGGCACGGATACGCAGTATTTT. Its protein product is CASSRAGTDTQYF.

The rearrangement links TRBV19 to TRBJ2-3; the match to TRBD2 covers 7 bases. The V gene end was trimmed by 3 bases and the J gene end by 2 bases; junction bases not matched to a gene: 5. This CDR3 region has 15 residues. Germline CDR1 LNHDA, CDR2 SQIVND (reference sequence). The CDR3 spells CASSIGGRNTDTQYF. CDR3 coding DNA: TGTGCCAGTAGTATCGGGGGGAGGAACACAGATACGCAGTATTTT.

V gene TRBV5-4 combines with J gene TRBJ2-2; 9 nucleotides agree with TRBD1. V was pared by 2 bases and J by 2 bases, with 13 bases of the junction left unmatched. The germline V gene has CDR1 SGHNT and CDR2 YYREEE (reference sequence). The CDR3 totals 19 residues. The CDR3 here is CASSFNRDRAIRNTGELFF. CDR3 coding DNA: TGTGCCAGCAGCTTTAACCGGGACAGGGCGATTCGAAACACCGGGGAGCTGTTTTTT.

This chain links TRBV5-1 with TRBJ2-7, with 12 bases lining up with TRBD2. V shed 4 bases and J 4 bases; nucleotides not matched to a gene: 15. The CDR3 runs to 18 residues. Germline V gene lookup returns CDR1 SGHRS and CDR2 YFSETQ. The CDR3 here is CASSQTGLAGGPTYEQYF. The CDR3 DNA reads as TGCGCCAGCAGCCAAACCGGGCTAGCGGGAGGGCCGACGTACGAGCAGTACTTC.

The rearrangement joins TRBV28 to TRBJ2-1; TRBD1 matches 7 bases. The CDR3 contains 15 residues. The J segment lost 0 bases and the V segment lost 6 bases, leaving 5 bases of the junction unmatched. Germline CDR1 is MDHEN and CDR2 is SYDVKM. The CDR3 DNA reads TGTGCCAGCAGGTTGGGGACAGCCTCCTACAATGAGCAGTTCTTC. This translates into CASRLGTASYNEQFF.

This clone was observed a few times. J is TRBJ2-7 and V is TRBV5-4; 7 nucleotides match TRBD1. The germline V gene encodes CDR1 SGHNT and CDR2 YYREEE (reference sequence). The CDR3 has 12 residues. Losses at the gene ends were 0 bases for V and 6 bases for J; bases not matched to a gene: 0. The CDR3 sequence is CASSLGQGEQYF. CDR3 nucleotides: TGTGCCAGCAGCTTGGGACAGGGCGAGCAGTACTTC.

This clone was observed a handful of times. The genes are TRBV19 and TRBJ2-3; 12 nucleotides align to TRBD1. Germline V lookup: CDR1 LNHDA, CDR2 SQIVND (reference sequence). The V gene end was trimmed by 8 bases and the J gene end by 4 bases; junction bases not matched to a gene: 1. This CDR3 has 13 amino acids. The CDR3 sequence: CASGTGGPDTQYF. The CDR3 DNA sequence: TGTGCCAGTGGGACAGGGGGCCCAGATACGCAGTATTTT.

The chain has TRBV27 and TRBJ1-1, with D perhaps matching TRBD1 (6 bases). Germline assignment: CDR1 MNHEY and CDR2 SMNVEV (reference sequence). The germline V and J ends were trimmed by 3 bases and 4 bases, with 9 bases remaining between them. There are 13 residues in the CDR3. The CDR3 loop is CASSFIGGTEAFF. The CDR3 nucleotides are TGTGCCAGCAGTTTTATAGGGGGCACTGAAGCTTTCTTT.

V is TRBV5-1 and J is TRBJ2-5; D is possibly TRBD1 (5 bases). Looked up from germline, CDR1 is SGHRS and CDR2 is YFSETQ. The CDR3 has 14 residues. V dropped 3 bases and J dropped 5 bases, with 14 bases sitting between them. In DNA, the CDR3 is TGCGCCAGCAGCTCACAAGGGGTCGGGGAGACCCAGTACTTC. It translates to CASSSQGVGETQYF.

V usage is TRBV19 and J usage is TRBJ1-5, with TRBD1 matching over 9 bases. The V gene end was trimmed by 9 bases and the J gene end by 5 bases; junction bases not matched to a gene: 8. CDR3 length equals 14 residues. From germline, CDR1 is LNHDA and CDR2 SQIVND (reference sequence). Written as DNA, the CDR3 is TGTGCCAGCTCCTACAGGGGGCCCTATCAGCCCCAGCATTTT. Translating it yields CASSYRGPYQPQHF.

Points on this clone: This sample also contains other DNA sequences that code for the same CDR3. The V gene is TRBV7-9, the J gene TRBJ2-7; 7 bases match TRBD1. Losses at the gene ends were 6 bases for V and 3 bases for J; bases not matched to a gene: 2. The CDR3 loop spans 12 amino acids. CDR1 and CDR2 (germline): SEHNR, FQNEAQ (reference sequence). The CDR3 DNA reads TGTGCCAGCAGAAGGGACAGCTACGAGCAGTACTTC. Translating gives CASRRDSYEQYF.

The rearrangement links TRBV9 to TRBJ2-2, with TRBD1 identical over 9 bases. This CDR3 has 15 residues. The ends lost 6 bases at V and 4 bases at J; junction bases unmatched: 7. Per germline, CDR1 SGDLS and CDR2 YYNGEE. This CDR3 reads CASTQTGGGTGELFF. Written as DNA, the CDR3 is TGTGCCAGCACGCAGACAGGGGGAGGCACCGGGGAGCTGTTTTTT.

The V call is TRBV29-1, the J call TRBJ1-1, with 8 nucleotides matching TRBD1. V shed 5 bases, J shed 0 bases, and the junction held 5 bases outside the gene matches. This CDR3 is built from 14 residues. Germline loops: CDR1 SQVTM, CDR2 ANQGSEA. CDR3 residues: CSVSGGGMNTEAFF. The CDR3 bases are TGCAGCGTTTCAGGGGGCGGAATGAACACTGAAGCTTTCTTT.

V usage is TRBV11-2 and J usage is TRBJ1-6, with TRBD1 matching 7 bases. CDR3 length: 14 amino acids. Germline V lookup: CDR1 SGHAT, CDR2 FQNNGV. V shed 8 bases, J shed 4 bases, and the junction held 5 bases outside the gene matches. CDR3 in DNA: TGTGCCAGCGAAGTGACAGGGTATAATTCACCCCTCCACTTT. It is translated as CASEVTGYNSPLHF.

The rearrangement uses TRBV5-1 and TRBJ2-1, with 10 bases aligning to TRBD2. The ends lost 2 bases at V and 4 bases at J; junction bases unmatched: 3. Germline V gives CDR1 SGHRS, CDR2 YFSETQ. This CDR3 comprises 15 residues. This CDR3 is CASSLIAGGYNEQFF. The CDR3 DNA reads as TGCGCCAGCAGCTTAATAGCGGGGGGATACAATGAGCAGTTCTTC.

This chain links TRBV15 with TRBJ1-2; 8 bases are a match to TRBD1. The J segment lost 5 bases and the V segment lost 0 bases, leaving 11 bases of the junction unmatched. Germline V lookup: CDR1 LNHNV, CDR2 YYDKDF (reference sequence). The CDR3 runs 17 residues. The CDR3 DNA follows: TGTGCCACCAGCAGAGACGCCAGGGGGCTTGGGAGTTATGGCTACACCTTC. Amino acids: CATSRDARGLGSYGYTF.

The chain couples TRBV7-2 to TRBJ1-5; 8 nucleotides line up with TRBD1. The V gene's germline CDR1 is SGHTA and CDR2 FQGNSA. The CDR3 totals 15 residues. V was pared by 7 bases and J by 4 bases, with 9 bases of the junction left unmatched. The CDR3 protein is CASTETGVGNQPQHF. The CDR3 DNA sequence: TGTGCCAGCACCGAGACAGGGGTGGGGAATCAGCCCCAGCATTTT.

The chain carries TRBV13 and TRBJ2-7; a weak D match, TRBD2 (6 bases). CDR1 and CDR2 (germline): PRHDT, FYEKMQ (reference sequence). Trimming removed 5 bases from V and 2 bases from J, with 16 bases in between. The CDR3 loop spans 15 amino acids. CDR3 sequence: CASSPPGLFTYEQYF. CDR3 DNA sequence: TGTGCCAGCAGCCCCCCGGGACTTTTTACCTACGAGCAGTACTTC. The full variable domain, rest sourced from reference TRBV13 and TRBJ2-7, is AAGVIQSPRHLIKEKRETATLKCYPIPRHDTVYWYQQGPGQDPQFLISFYEKMQSDKGSIPDRFSAQQFSDYHSELNMSSLELGDSALYFCASSPPGLFTYEQYFGPGTRLTVT.

This chain uses TRBV28 with TRBJ1-5; 7 bases line up with TRBD1. Germline assignment: CDR1 MDHEN and CDR2 SYDVKM. The CDR3 totals 16 residues. V shed 2 bases and J 1 base; nucleotides not matched to a gene: 5. In nucleotides, the CDR3 is TGTGCCAGCAGTTTACGGACAGGCCTGAGCAATCAGCCCCAGCATTTT. This translates into CASSLRTGLSNQPQHF.

This clone was counted a few times. The chain combines TRBV18 with TRBJ2-7; the match to TRBD2 covers 14 bases. This CDR3 is 14 amino acids long. Trimming at V came to 2 bases and at J to 6 bases, leaving 0 bases not matched to a gene. Germline V gives CDR1 KGHSH, CDR2 LQKENI. CDR3 coding DNA: TGTGCCAGCTCACCAGGACTAGCGGGAGGCGAGCAGTACTTC. Translating gives CASSPGLAGGEQYF. Using reference TRBV18 and TRBJ2-7 for the parts outside the CDR3, the full variable domain is NAGVMQNPRHLVRRRGQEARLRCSPMKGHSHVYWYRQLPEEGLKFMVYLQKENIIDESGMPKERFSAEFPKEGPSILRIQQVVRGDSAAYFCASSPGLAGGEQYFGPGTRLTVT.

This sequence joins TRBV15 and TRBJ2-7; D may be TRBD2 (5 bases). The CDR3 consists of 14 residues. V lost 0 bases to trimming and J lost 6 bases, with 12 bases between them. Germline V gene sequence: CDR1 LNHNV, CDR2 YYDKDF (reference sequence). CDR3 region: CATSRDRGSSEQYF. Here the CDR3 DNA reads TGTGCCACCAGCAGAGATCGGGGTTCTAGCGAGCAGTACTTC.

The rearrangement uses TRBV7-2 and TRBJ2-5; 10 bases fit TRBD2. The germline gives CDR1 SGHTA, CDR2 FQGNSA. The V and J ends lost 3 bases and 6 bases, in that order; junction bases with no gene match: 7. The CDR3 runs 15 residues. CDR3 coding DNA: TGTGCCAGCAGCTTGGGTAGCGGGAGGTTTAAGACCCAGTACTTC. Its translation: CASSLGSGRFKTQYF.

The V and J genes are TRBV28 and TRBJ1-6; a weak D match, TRBD1 (6 bases). The CDR3 covers 14 residues. Trimming left V 6 bases short and J 9 bases short, with 15 bases between. The germline gives CDR1 MDHEN, CDR2 SYDVKM. The DNA for the CDR3 is TGTGCCAGCAGCCTCGGACAGCCTGGTTCACCCCTCCACTTT. This translates into CASSLGQPGSPLHF.

In this sample, this clone turned up a few times. The chain couples TRBV19 to TRBJ1-4; 7 bases match TRBD1. V shed 4 bases, J shed 6 bases, and the junction held 8 bases outside the gene matches. Per germline, CDR1 LNHDA and CDR2 SQIVND (reference sequence). The CDR3 is 15 residues long. CDR3 protein: CASSSKGAEDEKLFF. In nucleotides, the CDR3 is TGTGCCAGTAGTAGCAAGGGGGCCGAGGATGAAAAACTGTTTTTT.

V and J are TRBV28 and TRBJ1-2, with 9 nucleotides matching TRBD1. From germline, CDR1 is MDHEN and CDR2 SYDVKM. The CDR3 is 14 residues long. The trim removed 1 base at V and 8 bases at J, leaving 5 bases unmatched. The CDR3 DNA sequence: TGTGCCAGCAGTTTATCGGACAGGGGAACCGGCTACACCTTC. Protein product: CASSLSDRGTGYTF.